Below are 32 T cell receptor beta chains sequenced from a single sample in a study of blood T cell repertoires in COVID-19. Libraries were prepared by immunoSEQ multiplex PCR; TCRdb keeps only in-frame clonotypes and omits some of them. The sample has about 270,000 clones; roughly 87% are singletons. Sequenced material: PBMCs or T cells enriched from blood (not recorded which). The source of these receptors is a woman in her twenties or thirties who had recovered from COVID-19.

This chain uses TRBV7-3 with TRBJ1-1, with TRBD1 as a possible D gene (6 bases). With 1 base removed from V and 4 bases from J, the gap between germline ends came to 7 bases. The CDR3 has 13 residues. Germline assignment: CDR1 SGHTA and CDR2 FQGTGA. CDR3 DNA: TGTGCCAGCAGCTTAATGACAGGCACTGAAGCTTTCTTT. As protein: CASSLMTGTEAFF. The complete variable domain, with remaining parts taken from reference TRBV7-3 and TRBJ1-1, reads GAGVSQTPSNKVTEKGKYVELRCDPISGHTALYWYRQSLGQGPEFLIYFQGTGAADDSGLPNDRFFAVRPEGSVSTLKIQRTERGDSAVYLCASSLMTGTEAFFGQGTRLTVV.

The chain employs TRBV7-9 and TRBJ2-7; D call uncertain. This CDR3 has 15 amino acids. Deletions cut 4 bases from V and 2 bases from J, with 15 bases between. Germline V lookup: CDR1 SEHNR, CDR2 FQNEAQ (reference sequence). In nucleotides, the CDR3 is TGTGCCAGCAGCTCCGCTAGTTCATCTGCCTACGAGCAGTACTTC. This sequence encodes CASSSASSSAYEQYF. Based on the CDR3 plus reference TRBV7-9 and TRBJ2-7, the full variable domain is DTGVSQNPRHKITKRGQNVTFRCDPISEHNRLYWYRQTLGQGPEFLTYFQNEAQLEKSRLLSDRFSAERPKGSFSTLEIQRTEQGDSAMYLCASSSASSSAYEQYFGPGTRLTVT.

The chain has TRBV7-9 and TRBJ2-7; TRBD1 matches at 8 bases. With V trimmed by 4 bases and J by 5 bases, 4 bases remained unmatched. The germline V gene has CDR1 SEHNR and CDR2 FQNEAQ (reference sequence). The CDR3 extends over 13 amino acids. The CDR3 spells CASSSDRDHEQYF. CDR3 nucleotides: TGTGCCAGCAGCTCGGACAGGGACCACGAGCAGTACTTC.

The V gene is TRBV24-1, the J gene TRBJ1-1, with 11 bases matching TRBD1. The CDR3 totals 15 residues. V dropped 8 bases and J dropped 1; count of bases not matched to a gene: 5. The germline gives CDR1 KGHDR, CDR2 SFDVKD. This chain's CDR3 is CATTDRGRGNTEAFF. The CDR3 DNA reads as TGTGCCACCACGGACAGGGGGCGCGGGAACACTGAAGCTTTCTTT.

This clone was recorded only once. The chain carries TRBV29-1 and TRBJ2-1; TRBD2 might be the D (5 bases). Germline CDR1 and CDR2: SQVTM and ANQGSEA. Trimming cost V 8 bases and J 9 bases, with 17 bases left between them. The CDR3 has 12 residues. CDR3 nucleotide sequence: TGCAGCTCACGGACTCTATCGGGTGAGCAGTTCTTC. The encoded protein is CSSRTLSGEQFF.

This clone was seen just once. This chain uses TRBV3-1 (or the pseudogene TRBV3-2) with TRBJ1-4; 7 positions agree with TRBD1. The V and J ends lost 2 bases and 8 bases, in that order; junction bases with no gene match: 5. Looked up from germline, CDR1 is LGHDT and CDR2 is YNNKEL (reference sequence). The length of the CDR3 is 14 residues. The CDR3 DNA reads as TGTGCCAGCAGCCAAAGCCGGGACAGAGAAAAACTGTTTTTT. Translating gives CASSQSRDREKLFF.

The V call is TRBV27, the J call TRBJ2-1; tentative D call: TRBD1 (5 bases). Germline CDR1 reads MNHEY; CDR2 reads SMNVEV (reference sequence). The CDR3 totals 19 residues. V was cut by 4 bases and J by 0 bases, with 22 bases left in between. CDR3 in amino acids: CASSSVRQPVLGSYNEQFF. In nucleotides, the CDR3 is TGTGCCAGCAGTTCCGTGAGACAGCCCGTCCTTGGCTCCTACAATGAGCAGTTCTTC.

This clone was seen only a few times. V gene TRBV7-2 combines with J gene TRBJ2-1; 8 bases map to TRBD1. This CDR3 spans 15 amino acids. The junction had 5 bases not matched to a gene; V was cut back by 5 bases and J by 2 bases. Germline CDR1 is SGHTA and CDR2 is FQGNSA. The CDR3 sequence is CASSRLTGAYNEQFF. The CDR3 DNA reads TGTGCCAGCAGCCGCCTGACAGGGGCCTACAATGAGCAGTTCTTC.

This chain connects TRBV6-5 to TRBJ1-3, with D possibly matching TRBD1 (5 bases). Germline CDR1 MNHEY, CDR2 SVGAGI. Trimming pared 6 bases from V and 0 bases from J, leaving 6 bases between. The CDR3 runs to 13 residues. CDR3 protein: CASRTVSGNTIYF. The CDR3 coding sequence is TGTGCCAGCAGGACAGTCTCTGGAAACACCATATATTTT.

The CDR3 DNA reads as TGTGCCAGCAGCTTGGAACCTCAGGACAGGACCGCTGAAGCTTTCTTT. This codes for CASSLEPQDRTAEAFF. This sequence joins TRBV5-4 and TRBJ1-1; 7 bases fit TRBD1. V shed 0 bases, J shed 6 bases, and the junction held 11 bases outside the gene matches. The CDR3 is 16 amino acids. CDR1 and CDR2 (germline): SGHNT, YYREEE (reference sequence).

The CDR3 is CASSETGDEQFF. The CDR3 nucleotides read TGTGCCAGCAGTGAAACCGGGGATGAGCAGTTCTTC. This chain joins TRBV2 and TRBJ2-1; TRBD2 might be the D (5 bases). Germline V gene sequence: CDR1 SNHLY, CDR2 FYNNEI. The CDR3 runs to 12 residues. Between the trimmed V and J ends, which lost 2 bases and 8 bases, there was a span of 7 bases.

V usage is TRBV9 and J usage is TRBJ1-6; 10 bases match TRBD1. CDR1 and CDR2 (germline): SGDLS, YYNGEE. Trimming took 0 bases from V and 7 from J; bases not matched to a gene: 1. The CDR3 is 15 residues long. CDR3 residues: CASSVVGQGNSPLHF. In DNA form, the CDR3 reads TGTGCCAGCAGCGTAGTGGGACAGGGGAATTCACCCCTCCACTTT.

The V gene is TRBV10-3, the J gene TRBJ1-2; D possibly corresponds to TRBD1 (5 bases). CDR3 length equals 14 residues. V was cut by 4 bases and J by 4 bases, with 13 bases left in between. Germline V lookup: CDR1 ENHRY, CDR2 SYGVKD. CDR3 region: CAISGSDSPYGYTF. The CDR3 DNA reads as TGTGCCATCAGTGGCTCCGACAGCCCCTATGGCTACACCTTC.

The genes are TRBV7-8 and TRBJ2-7, with unresolved D. The V gene lost 7 bases and the J gene lost 4 bases, with 8 bases spanning the gap. Per germline, CDR1 SGHVS and CDR2 FQNEAQ. CDR3 size: 11 residues. The CDR3 protein is CASNTLYEQYF. The CDR3 DNA is TGTGCCAGCAACACCCTTTACGAGCAGTACTTC.

V is TRBV5-1 and J is TRBJ2-3, with 11 bases matching TRBD2. Per germline, CDR1 SGHRS and CDR2 YFSETQ. The ends lost 1 base at V and 0 bases at J; junction bases unmatched: 4. The CDR3 is 17 residues long. CDR3 sequence: CASSLTSGGTSTDTQYF. CDR3 DNA: TGCGCCAGCAGCTTGACTAGCGGGGGAACTAGCACAGATACGCAGTATTTT.

In DNA, the CDR3 is TGTGCCAGCAGCTCCCAGGGGGAAGCTTTCTTT. Protein sequence: CASSSQGEAFF. The J gene is TRBJ1-1, the V gene TRBV13; D might be TRBD1 (6 bases). The germline V gene encodes CDR1 PRHDT and CDR2 FYEKMQ (reference sequence). The CDR3 runs 11 residues. Between the trimmed V and J ends, which lost 4 bases and 8 bases, there was a span of 8 bases. Combining the CDR3 with reference TRBV13 and TRBJ1-1 gives the whole variable domain AAGVIQSPRHLIKEKRETATLKCYPIPRHDTVYWYQQGPGQDPQFLISFYEKMQSDKGSIPDRFSAQQFSDYHSELNMSSLELGDSALYFCASSSQGEAFFGQGTRLTVV.

This chain uses TRBV3-1 (or the pseudogene TRBV3-2) with TRBJ2-1; 8 bases fit TRBD2. V gave up 2 bases and J gave up 3 bases; unmatched junction bases: 3. Germline V CDR1 and CDR2: LGHDT, YNNKEL (reference sequence). CDR3 length: 15 residues. Here the CDR3 DNA reads TGTGCCAGCAGCCAAAGCGGGAGTGGCTACAATGAGCAGTTCTTC. It is translated as CASSQSGSGYNEQFF.

The CDR3 reads CASSYGPGQGQQPQHF. The CDR3 coding sequence is TGTGCCAGCAGTTACGGTCCGGGGCAGGGACAGCAGCCCCAGCATTTT. The chain recombines TRBV6-5 with TRBJ1-5; 7 positions agree with TRBD1. V was pared by 2 bases and J by 7 bases, with 11 bases of the junction left unmatched. The CDR3 consists of 16 residues. From germline, CDR1 is MNHEY and CDR2 SVGAGI.

The V call is TRBV6-6, the J call TRBJ2-7; 9 bases align to TRBD2. The germline CDR1 and CDR2 sequences are MNHNY and SVGAGI (reference sequence). This CDR3 is built from 15 residues. The V gene end was trimmed by 2 bases and the J gene end by 2 bases; junction bases not matched to a gene: 4. CDR3 coding DNA: TGTGCCAGCAGTTACATAGCGGGAGAGGCCTACGAGCAGTACTTC. This gives the protein CASSYIAGEAYEQYF.

J is TRBJ1-2 and V is TRBV13; D possibly corresponds to TRBD1 (5 bases). The V end was cut by 1 base, the J end by 4 bases, with 16 bases between. Germline-derived CDR1 and CDR2 are PRHDT and FYEKMQ (reference sequence). The CDR3 consists of 16 residues. DNA for the CDR3: TGTGCCAGCAGCTTAGTTGCGCGGCAGGGCGGCTATGGCTACACCTTC. Translation: CASSLVARQGGYGYTF. The full variable domain, completed using reference TRBV13 and TRBJ1-2, is AAGVIQSPRHLIKEKRETATLKCYPIPRHDTVYWYQQGPGQDPQFLISFYEKMQSDKGSIPDRFSAQQFSDYHSELNMSSLELGDSALYFCASSLVARQGGYGYTFGSGTRLTVV.

The chain is built from TRBV6-2 or TRBV6-3 and TRBJ2-1; TRBD1 agrees at 9 bases. V dropped 6 bases and J dropped 16; count of bases not matched to a gene: 7. CDR1 is MNHEY, CDR2 SVGEGT, per germline. This CDR3 has 11 amino acids. As DNA, the CDR3 is TGTGCCAGCAGCAATACAGGGGGCGCATTCTTC. Translation gives CASSNTGGAFF.

As regards this clone: In the same sample, other DNA sequences code for this CDR3. The chain employs TRBV12-3 or TRBV12-4 and TRBJ1-1, with D unresolved. Trimming pared 2 bases from V and 1 base from J, leaving 5 bases between. The CDR3 loop spans 13 amino acids. CDR3 DNA: TGTGCCAGCAGTTTAAGAGGGAACACTGAAGCTTTCTTT. It yields the protein CASSLRGNTEAFF.

The sample holds one count of this clone. The V and J genes are TRBV2 and TRBJ2-1; perhaps TRBD2 as D (6 bases). Germline loops: CDR1 SNHLY, CDR2 FYNNEI. Trimming shortened V by 3 bases and J by 4 bases, and 10 bases separated the two germline ends. There are 14 residues in the CDR3. CDR3 nucleotides: TGTGCCAGCAGTGAGGAGGGCCCTTACAATGAGCAGTTCTTC. Amino acids: CASSEEGPYNEQFF.

The chain is built from TRBV5-1 and TRBJ2-7; D is perhaps TRBD2 (6 bases). Looked up from germline, CDR1 is SGHRS and CDR2 is YFSETQ. There are 14 residues in the CDR3. V shed 2 bases and J shed 6 bases, with 15 bases lying between them. This CDR3 is CASSLKGEDGEQYF. CDR3 coding DNA: TGCGCCAGCAGCTTAAAAGGGGAGGATGGCGAGCAGTACTTC.

A single count supports this clone. The J gene is TRBJ1-2, the V gene TRBV7-9, with a tentative D call TRBD1 (5 bases). Trimming shortened V by 2 bases and J by 3 bases, and 10 bases separated the two germline ends. The CDR3 covers 14 residues. Looked up from germline, CDR1 is SEHNR and CDR2 is FQNEAQ (reference sequence). The CDR3 coding sequence is TGTGCCAGCAGCTTACGGGGGGGAGACTATGGCTACACCTTC. It yields the protein CASSLRGGDYGYTF.

This clone was seen once. This chain links TRBV12-3 or TRBV12-4 with TRBJ1-1, with D possibly TRBD1 on 5 matching bases. V lost 5 bases to trimming and J lost 8 bases, with 15 bases between them. The CDR3 runs to 13 residues. CDR3 coding DNA: TGTGCCAGCAGTGTACGACAGATGGCGGAAGCTTTCTTT. This translates into CASSVRQMAEAFF.

The chain links TRBV28 to TRBJ1-2; tentatively, D is TRBD1 (5 bases). Per the germline V gene, CDR1 is MDHEN and CDR2 is SYDVKM. The CDR3 has 13 amino acids. V was pared by 6 bases and J by 4 bases, with 12 bases between. The CDR3 is CASRGRFFYGYTF. The CDR3 bases are TGTGCCAGCAGGGGGCGGTTCTTCTATGGCTACACCTTC.

The J gene is TRBJ2-6, the V gene TRBV9; D might be TRBD2 (6 bases). Germline loops: CDR1 SGDLS, CDR2 YYNGEE. The CDR3 covers 17 residues. Trimming shortened V by 0 bases and J by 0 bases, and 10 bases separated the two germline ends. The CDR3 region has the DNA TGTGCCAGCAGCGTAGCGGGGGACTTCTCTGGGGCCAACGTCCTGACTTTC. Translated: CASSVAGDFSGANVLTF. The full variable domain, its missing parts supplied by reference TRBV9 and TRBJ2-6, is DSGVTQTPKHLITATGQRVTLRCSPRSGDLSVYWYQQSLDQGLQFLIQYYNGEERAKGNILERFSAQQFPDLHSELNLSSLELGDSALYFCASSVAGDFSGANVLTFGAGSRLTVL.

The V and J genes are TRBV7-2 and TRBJ1-1; TRBD1 aligns across 7 bases. The CDR3 totals 14 residues. Trimming cost V 3 bases and J 5 bases; bases outside gene matches: 6. Germline CDR1 reads SGHTA; CDR2 reads FQGNSA. CDR3 amino acids: CASSLRQGRTEAFF. The CDR3 nucleotides are TGTGCCAGCAGCTTGAGACAGGGCAGAACTGAAGCTTTCTTT.

V and J are TRBV7-9 and TRBJ2-1, with 8 bases that match TRBD1. The germline gives CDR1 SEHNR, CDR2 FQNEAQ (reference sequence). V lost 10 bases to trimming and J lost 0 bases; unmatched junction nucleotides: 11. The CDR3 loop spans 16 amino acids. The CDR3 region is CAKWDRFTSSYNEQFF. The CDR3 coding sequence is TGTGCCAAATGGGACAGGTTTACTAGCTCCTACAATGAGCAGTTCTTC.

As DNA, the CDR3 is TGCGCCAGCAGCTTGGAACCTACTAGCTCCTACGAGCAGTACTTC. Its translation is CASSLEPTSSYEQYF. V gene TRBV5-1 combines with J gene TRBJ2-7, with D perhaps matching TRBD2 (5 bases). This CDR3 is 15 amino acids long. CDR1 and CDR2 from the germline V gene are SGHRS and YFSETQ. V lost 0 bases and J 0 bases, leaving 10 bases between the germline ends.

The V call is TRBV23-1, the J call TRBJ2-3; maybe TRBD2 (5 bases). TRBV23-1 has ORF status, its function being uncertain. V lost 7 bases and J 4 bases, leaving 15 bases between the germline ends. The CDR3 is made up of 14 amino acids. The CDR3 nucleotides are TGCGCCAGCACCGGACCCCGGGATCCAGATACGCAGTATTTT. Translated, it gives CASTGPRDPDTQYF.